The rows below give T cell receptor beta chains drawn from one sample of a study of regulatory T cells in long-lasting Graves disease. TCRdb reanalysed the multiplex PCR reads using MiXCR and keeps one entry per CDR3 protein. The sample lists about 500,000 distinct CDR3 sequences, around 12% occurring once. These same data were also listed under a study on T cells in Graves' hyperthyroidism and ophthalmopathy.

The source material was peripheral blood mononuclear cells (PBMCs), sampled at new diagnosis, from a patient treated with antithyroid drugs. The source is a woman aged 30 to 39 with Graves disease. Both conserved end residues are part of each CDR3. The D gene is left open where the match is weak. Where a row states a size, it is once, few, many or the class of an expanded clone; other rows omit it.

j_call: TRBJ1-3
v_call: TRBV5-1
d_call: .
clone_size: many
cdr3_nt: TGCGCCAGCGGAGCAGCTACTCTCTCCTCTGGAAACACCATATATTTT
cdr3_aa: CASGAATLSSGNTIYF

j_call: TRBJ2-3
v_call: TRBV19
d_call: .
clone_size: few
cdr3_nt: TGTGCCAGTAGTCCAGGGGGTAAGGGGGGGGTAACGCAGTATTTT
cdr3_aa: CASSPGGKGGVTQYF

j_call: TRBJ2-7
v_call: TRBV6-1
d_call: .
clone_size: many
cdr3_nt: TGTGCCAGCAGTCGCCCGACAGGATCCCTATTGTACGAGCAGTACTTC
cdr3_aa: CASSRPTGSLLYEQYF

j_call: TRBJ1-6
v_call: TRBV6-5
d_call: .
clone_size: many
cdr3_nt: TGTGCCAGCAGTTACTCATCCCAGGGTGGCGGCATAAATAATTCACCCCTCCACTTT
cdr3_aa: CASSYSSQGGGINNSPLHF

j_call: TRBJ2-7
v_call: TRBV6-1
d_call: TRBD2
clone_size: .
cdr3_nt: TGTGCCAGCAGACGGACTAGCGGACCCTACGAGCAGTACTTC
cdr3_aa: CASRRTSGPYEQYF

j_call: TRBJ2-7
v_call: TRBV6-1
d_call: .
clone_size: few
cdr3_nt: TGTGCCAGCCTTTCGTTTTATTACGAGCAGTACTTC
cdr3_aa: CASLSFYYEQYF

j_call: TRBJ1-4
v_call: TRBV30
d_call: .
clone_size: few
cdr3_nt: TGTGCCTGGAGTATCCCACAGAGTAATGAAAAACTGTTTTTT
cdr3_aa: CAWSIPQSNEKLFF

j_call: TRBJ2-7
v_call: TRBV19
d_call: TRBD2
clone_size: .
cdr3_nt: TGTGCCAGTAGTACTAGCGGGCCCTCCTACGAGCAGTACTTC
cdr3_aa: CASSTSGPSYEQYF

j_call: TRBJ2-7
v_call: TRBV6-1
d_call: TRBD2
clone_size: many
cdr3_nt: TGTGCCAGCAGGGGAGGGGTCTACGAGCAGTACTTC
cdr3_aa: CASRGGVYEQYF

j_call: TRBJ2-2
v_call: TRBV28
d_call: TRBD1
clone_size: many
cdr3_nt: TGTGCCAGCAGACTCGGGACAGGGGGGAGCGGGGAGCTGTTTTTT
cdr3_aa: CASRLGTGGSGELFF

j_call: TRBJ1-2
v_call: TRBV3-1
d_call: .
clone_size: .
cdr3_nt: TGTGCCAGCAGCCCCATCTTTCAGGGTAGCTATGGCTACACCTTC
cdr3_aa: CASSPIFQGSYGYTF

j_call: TRBJ2-1
v_call: TRBV2
d_call: TRBD2
clone_size: many
cdr3_nt: TGTGCCAGCCTGGGGACTAGCCATAGCGAGCAGTTCTTC
cdr3_aa: CASLGTSHSEQFF

j_call: TRBJ2-3
v_call: TRBV24-1
d_call: .
clone_size: many
cdr3_nt: TGTGCCACCAGTGGGACACCCACAGATACGCAGTATTTT
cdr3_aa: CATSGTPTDTQYF

j_call: TRBJ2-5
v_call: TRBV7-6
d_call: .
clone_size: few
cdr3_nt: TGTGCCAGCAGCTTGCTCAGGCTGGGACAAGAGACCCAGTACTTC
cdr3_aa: CASSLLRLGQETQYF

j_call: TRBJ1-1
v_call: TRBV10-3
d_call: .
clone_size: many
cdr3_nt: TGTGCCATCAGTGAGTCGATTCGACGCAAGAACACTGAAGCTTTCTTT
cdr3_aa: CAISESIRRKNTEAFF

j_call: TRBJ2-3
v_call: TRBV6-2/TRBV6-3
d_call: TRBD2
clone_size: once
cdr3_nt: TGTGCCAGCAAATCTAGCGGGAGTAGCACAGATACGCAGTATTTT
cdr3_aa: CASKSSGSSTDTQYF

j_call: TRBJ1-1
v_call: TRBV9
d_call: .
clone_size: .
cdr3_nt: TGTGCCAGCAGCGTAGATGGGGCAAGCGCTGAAGCTTTCTTT
cdr3_aa: CASSVDGASAEAFF

j_call: TRBJ2-7
v_call: TRBV27
d_call: TRBD1
clone_size: many
cdr3_nt: TGTGCCAGCAGTTTATCCGCCGGGACAGGGATCTACGAGCAGTACTTC
cdr3_aa: CASSLSAGTGIYEQYF

j_call: TRBJ1-5
v_call: TRBV10-3
d_call: TRBD1
clone_size: many
cdr3_nt: TGTGCCATCAGTGAGTCCTTAGGGACAGGGCTAGGGAATCAGCCCCAGCATTTT
cdr3_aa: CAISESLGTGLGNQPQHF

j_call: TRBJ1-5
v_call: TRBV2
d_call: .
clone_size: .
cdr3_nt: TGTGCCAGCAGTGCCACCGGGACCCGCGTAGGTCAGCCCCAGCATTTT
cdr3_aa: CASSATGTRVGQPQHF

j_call: TRBJ2-3
v_call: TRBV30
d_call: .
clone_size: .
cdr3_nt: TGTGCCTGTTTGATCCATACGCAGTATTTT
cdr3_aa: CACLIHTQYF

j_call: TRBJ1-1
v_call: TRBV28
d_call: TRBD1
clone_size: .
cdr3_nt: TGTGCCAGCAGCTCACTTGGGACAGGGGTGACTGAAGCTTTCTTT
cdr3_aa: CASSSLGTGVTEAFF

j_call: TRBJ1-1
v_call: TRBV19
d_call: .
clone_size: few
cdr3_nt: TGTGCCAGTAAGGGCACAGTGAACACTGAAGCTTTCTTT
cdr3_aa: CASKGTVNTEAFF

j_call: TRBJ1-3
v_call: TRBV28
d_call: .
clone_size: many
cdr3_nt: TGTGCCAGCAGTTTATTACTTTCTGGAAACACCATATATTTT
cdr3_aa: CASSLLLSGNTIYF

j_call: TRBJ2-1
v_call: TRBV27
d_call: TRBD1
clone_size: many
cdr3_nt: TGTGCCAGCAGCGTCTGGGCGAGACAGGGGGTGTACAATGAGCAGTTCTTC
cdr3_aa: CASSVWARQGVYNEQFF

j_call: TRBJ2-2
v_call: TRBV2
d_call: .
clone_size: few
cdr3_nt: TGTGCCAGCCGGCCTCTAGCGAAGCCGAACACCGGGGAGCTGTTTTTT
cdr3_aa: CASRPLAKPNTGELFF

j_call: TRBJ2-7
v_call: TRBV29-1
d_call: .
clone_size: .
cdr3_nt: TGCAGCGTTGAGGAACTTTACGAGCAGTACTTC
cdr3_aa: CSVEELYEQYF

j_call: TRBJ1-3
v_call: TRBV2
d_call: .
clone_size: many
cdr3_nt: TGTGCCAGCAGGCCCAGGGTGGTGTCTGGAAACACCATATATTTT
cdr3_aa: CASRPRVVSGNTIYF

j_call: TRBJ1-5
v_call: TRBV6-1
d_call: TRBD1
clone_size: many
cdr3_nt: TGTGCCAGCAGTGAGAGGACAGGGGTGGTGTTGCCCCAGCATTTT
cdr3_aa: CASSERTGVVLPQHF

j_call: TRBJ1-1
v_call: TRBV20-1
d_call: .
clone_size: .
cdr3_nt: TGCAGTGCTAACCCCCGGGGGTTTACTGAAGCTTTCTTT
cdr3_aa: CSANPRGFTEAFF

j_call: TRBJ1-2
v_call: TRBV7-2
d_call: .
clone_size: .
cdr3_nt: TGTGCCAGCAGCTTAGGAGGGGCTTGGGGCTACACCTTC
cdr3_aa: CASSLGGAWGYTF

j_call: TRBJ2-7
v_call: TRBV4-1
d_call: TRBD2
clone_size: .
cdr3_nt: TGCGCCAGCAGCCAAGTGGGGACTAGTTTCGACGAGCAGTACTTC
cdr3_aa: CASSQVGTSFDEQYF